This is a list of T cell receptor beta chains from one sample in a study of T cells after yellow fever vaccination. TCRdb reanalysed the 5' RACE reads using MiXCR and keeps one entry per CDR3 protein. Of hundreds of thousands of distinct CDR3 sequences in the sample, roughly 14% were seen once. The material sequenced was PBMCs, taken on the day of the yellow fever booster vaccination. These TCRs come from a man aged 25 to 40 who received the YFV17D yellow fever vaccine. CDR3s include the opening cysteine and the closing phenylalanine or tryptophan. Each record gives: V gene, J gene, clone size, D gene, CDR3 protein, CDR3 DNA. A D gene is named only where the DNA matches it firmly. Clone size is stated in some rows and not others, as once, few, many or a class when expanded.

V: TRBV7-2; J: TRBJ2-5; size: -; D: -; CDR3: CASSLGPTPETQSF; DNA: TGTGCCAGCAGCTTAGGTCCAACCCCAGAGACCCAGTCCTTC
V: TRBV20-1; J: TRBJ2-7; size: few; D: TRBD2; CDR3: CSASPGRERPYEQYF; DNA: TGCAGTGCTAGCCCCGGGCGGGAGAGACCCTACGAGCAGTACTTC
V: TRBV5-1; J: TRBJ2-5; size: -; D: -; CDR3: CASSLVGTQETQYF; DNA: TGCGCCAGCAGCTTGGTAGGCACGCAAGAGACCCAGTACTTC
V: TRBV5-8; J: TRBJ1-2; size: few; D: -; CDR3: CASSLGVSYVPYTF; DNA: TGTGCCAGCAGCTTGGGGGTTTCTTACGTCCCCTACACCTTC
V: TRBV14; J: TRBJ2-1; size: -; D: TRBD2; CDR3: CASSQDPSGRIEQFF; DNA: TGTGCCAGCAGCCAAGATCCTAGCGGGAGGATTGAGCAGTTCTTC
V: TRBV19; J: TRBJ2-1; size: few; D: -; CDR3: CASSIDLRVGNEQFF; DNA: TGTGCCAGTAGTATAGATCTACGGGTGGGGAATGAGCAGTTCTTC
V: TRBV11-3; J: TRBJ2-1; size: many; D: TRBD1; CDR3: CASSPGTGEYNEQFF; DNA: TGTGCCAGCAGCCCCGGGACAGGGGAGTACAATGAGCAGTTCTTC
V: TRBV7-9; J: TRBJ1-1; size: -; D: TRBD1; CDR3: CASSLAGGADTEAFF; DNA: TGTGCCAGCAGCTTAGCAGGGGGCGCGGACACTGAAGCTTTCTTT
V: TRBV15; J: TRBJ2-5; size: few; D: -; CDR3: CATSREVGGPYQETQYF; DNA: TGTGCCACCAGCAGAGAAGTGGGGGGCCCGTACCAAGAGACCCAGTACTTC
V: TRBV5-1; J: TRBJ2-3; size: -; D: -; CDR3: CASSNGISTDTQYF; DNA: TGCGCCAGCAGCAATGGGATAAGCACAGATACGCAGTATTTT
V: TRBV19; J: TRBJ2-1; size: -; D: -; CDR3: CASSIRTVENEQFF; DNA: TGTGCCAGTAGTATCCGGACAGTGGAGAATGAGCAGTTCTTC
V: TRBV6-5; J: TRBJ1-1; size: many; D: -; CDR3: CASSYTGIGAAEAFF; DNA: TGTGCCAGCAGTTACACGGGTATAGGGGCCGCTGAAGCTTTCTTT
V: TRBV12-3/TRBV12-4; J: TRBJ1-1; size: -; D: -; CDR3: CASSLSRSEAFF; DNA: TGTGCCAGCAGTTTGTCCAGGTCTGAAGCTTTCTTT
V: TRBV6-2/TRBV6-3; J: TRBJ2-1; size: many; D: -; CDR3: CASRRTLDNKQFF; DNA: TGTGCCAGCCGGCGAACCCTGGACAATAAGCAGTTCTTC
V: TRBV12-3/TRBV12-4; J: TRBJ2-6; size: many; D: -; CDR3: CASRLGTGANVLTF; DNA: TGTGCCAGCAGGCTCGGGACCGGGGCCAACGTCCTGACTTTC
V: TRBV5-1; J: TRBJ2-5; size: -; D: TRBD1; CDR3: CASSTRDRRETQYF; DNA: TGCGCCAGCAGCACCCGGGACAGGCGAGAGACCCAGTACTTC
V: TRBV7-9; J: TRBJ2-7; size: -; D: -; CDR3: CASSQDPGAQYF; DNA: TGTGCCAGCAGCCAGGACCCTGGTGCGCAGTACTTC